The clone carrying this TCR beta chain has only a few counts. Its antigen is currently unknown. Indicated time point: persistent/refractory GD, antithyroid drugs over 5 years with positive TRAb. PBMC-extracted RNA yielded the TCR library. The authors drew approximately 8.1 milliliters of peripheral blood into EDTA tubes. Germline values: CDR1 LNHDA, CDR2 SQIVND (reference sequence). The CDR3 spans 14 residues. V shed 7 bases and J shed 2 bases, with 12 bases lying between them. The data were taken from a study of regulatory T cells in long-lasting Graves disease. Study information: The criterion for persistent Graves' disease was over 5 years of antithyroid drugs with positive TSH receptor antibodies.

Study results and caveats: Persistent Graves' patients showed reduced TCR diversity versus newly diagnosed patients. Favoring TRBV28, TRBJ1-2 and TRBJ2-5 was a feature seen in persistent disease.

Investigators prepared the TCR beta libraries by applying iRepertoire HTBI primers and Arm-PCR of CDR3 regions. TCRdb analysed the multiplex PCR reads with MiXCR anew, one entry per CDR3 protein. The sample has about 430,000 distinct CDR3 sequences, around 23% seen once. V and J are TRBV19 and TRBJ1-3; D may be TRBD1 (5 bases). The material was peripheral blood mononuclear cells (PBMCs), obtained when the disease was refractory, from a patient treated with antithyroid drugs. This TCR was sampled from a female donor with Graves disease. This CDR3 reads CASTEEGPGNTIYF. In DNA form, the CDR3 reads TGTGCCAGTACTGAAGAGGGACCTGGAAACACCATATATTTT.